This is a list of T cell receptor beta chains from one sample in a study of CD8 T cells in ankylosing spondylitis. MiXCR was run by TCRdb on the 5' RACE reads, yielding one entry per CDR3 protein. The sample consists of roughly 120,000 distinct CDR3 sequences, roughly an eighth of them appearing once. The specimen sequenced was blood, either unsorted or a sorted T cell fraction (not recorded which). Source of these receptors: a female donor with ankylosing spondylitis or in good health (not recorded which). Both conserved end residues are part of each CDR3. D genes are given only for firm matches. The size of a clone is reported for some rows only, either as once, few or many, or as a class for expanded clones.

. | TRBJ2-1 | TRBV5-1 | few | CASSLNSGNEQFF | TGCGCCAGCAGCTTGAATTCGGGCAATGAGCAGTTCTTC
. | TRBJ2-7 | TRBV10-3 | . | CAISESGREYEQYF | TGTGCCATCAGTGAGTCAGGGAGAGAGTACGAGCAGTACTTC
. | TRBJ1-6 | TRBV28 | many | CASIQSAARYNSPLHF | TGTGCCAGCATCCAGAGCGCGGCTCGCTATAATTCACCCCTCCACTTT
. | TRBJ2-5 | TRBV7-9 | . | CASSFPETQYF | TGTGCCAGCAGCTTCCCAGAGACCCAGTACTTC
. | TRBJ1-5 | TRBV12-3/TRBV12-4 | many | CASTTGGGDQPQHF | TGTGCCAGCACGACGGGCGGAGGAGATCAGCCCCAGCATTTT
TRBD2 | TRBJ2-7 | TRBV5-1 | few | CASSLASGGRILEQYF | TGCGCCAGCAGCTTGGCCAGCGGGGGCCGCATATTGGAGCAGTACTTC
TRBD2 | TRBJ2-1 | TRBV6-5 | many | CASSTSGGAQEQFF | TGTGCCAGCAGTACTAGCGGGGGGGCACAAGAGCAGTTCTTC
TRBD1 | TRBJ1-2 | TRBV19 | . | CASSITRTGSYGYTF | TGTGCCAGTAGTATTACTCGGACAGGGTCCTATGGCTACACCTTC
. | TRBJ2-7 | TRBV20-1 | . | CSASRQGYEQYF | TGCAGTGCTAGCCGCCAGGGTTACGAGCAGTACTTC
TRBD1 | TRBJ2-7 | TRBV29-1 | . | CSVRQGVYEQYF | TGCAGCGTACGACAGGGTGTCTACGAGCAGTACTTC
TRBD2 | TRBJ2-6 | TRBV12-3/TRBV12-4 | . | CASSLARGGLTSGANVLTF | TGTGCCAGCAGTTTAGCGCGGGGGGGCCTAACCTCTGGGGCCAACGTCCTGACTTTC
. | TRBJ1-6 | TRBV4-2 | . | CASSQDQGGSPLHF | TGTGCCAGCAGCCAAGATCAGGGTGGGTCACCCCTCCACTTT
TRBD2 | TRBJ2-1 | TRBV3-1 | many | CASSLPGLVSNEQFF | TGTGCCAGCAGCCTACCGGGACTAGTAAGCAATGAGCAGTTCTTC
. | TRBJ2-1 | TRBV11-3 | . | CASSFRAGVYNEQFF | TGTGCCAGCAGCTTTAGGGCAGGTGTCTACAATGAGCAGTTCTTC
. | TRBJ1-3 | TRBV7-2 | few | CASSLRRDSGNTIYF | TGTGCCAGCAGCCTCCGACGGGACTCTGGAAACACCATATATTTT
. | TRBJ2-3 | TRBV6-2/TRBV6-3 | many | CASSYLPGRAGTDTQYF | TGTGCCAGCAGTTACTTGCCGGGGAGAGCGGGCACAGATACGCAGTATTTT
TRBD1 | TRBJ2-7 | TRBV28 | many | CASSVGQGHYEQYF | TGTGCCAGCAGTGTGGGACAGGGACACTACGAGCAGTACTTC
TRBD1 | TRBJ1-3 | TRBV7-6 | . | CASSETGGLNTIYF | TGTGCCAGCAGCGAAACAGGGGGCCTAAACACCATATATTTT
. | TRBJ2-1 | TRBV6-4 | few | CASSDATETNEQFF | TGTGCCAGCAGTGATGCGACCGAAACCAATGAGCAGTTCTTC
TRBD2 | TRBJ2-7 | TRBV2 | . | CASSGSGDSSYEQYF | TGTGCCAGCAGTGGAAGCGGGGATAGCTCCTACGAGCAGTACTTC
TRBD1 | TRBJ2-7 | TRBV20-1 | many | CSANRDRGREQYF | TGCAGTGCTAACCGGGACAGGGGGCGAGAGCAGTACTTC
. | TRBJ1-5 | TRBV2 | few | CASSSPGSQISQHF | TGTGCCAGCAGCTCACCCGGGTCCCAGATTTCCCAGCATTTT
TRBD2 | TRBJ2-7 | TRBV20-1 | many | CSAFGRGDYEQYF | TGCAGTGCTTTCGGGAGGGGAGATTACGAGCAGTACTTC
. | TRBJ2-3 | TRBV11-2 | . | CASSLKFRADTQYF | TGTGCCAGCAGCTTGAAATTTAGGGCAGATACGCAGTATTTT
. | TRBJ2-3 | TRBV5-1 | many | CASQTGPSSVDTQYF | TGCGCCAGCCAGACCGGGCCATCCTCGGTGGATACGCAGTATTTT
. | TRBJ2-5 | TRBV20-1 | . | CSARQGGTGETQYF | TGCAGTGCTAGACAGGGCGGCACCGGAGAGACCCAGTACTTC
TRBD2 | TRBJ2-5 | TRBV24-1 | many | CATSDFSGGPVPQETQYF | TGTGCCACCAGTGATTTCAGCGGGGGGCCGGTACCCCAAGAGACCCAGTACTTC
. | TRBJ2-3 | TRBV14 | many | CASSQDWGSLAGLHTDTQYF | TGTGCCAGCAGCCAAGATTGGGGGTCCCTGGCAGGCCTCCACACAGATACGCAGTATTTT
TRBD1 | TRBJ2-7 | TRBV29-1 | few | CSVGDRGYEQYF | TGCAGCGTTGGTGACAGGGGCTACGAGCAGTACTTC
TRBD1 | TRBJ1-5 | TRBV6-5 | . | CASSYEGQGGGSNQPRHF | TGTGCCAGCAGTTACGAGGGTCAGGGGGGGGGTAGCAATCAGCCCCGGCATTTT
TRBD1 | TRBJ1-5 | TRBV6-2/TRBV6-3 | . | CASSYGTGVSSNQPQHF | TGTGCCAGCAGTTACGGGACAGGAGTCTCTAGCAATCAGCCCCAGCATTTT
. | TRBJ1-4 | TRBV3-1 | . | CASSLQQANEKLFF | TGTGCCAGCAGCCTGCAACAGGCTAATGAAAAACTGTTTTTT
TRBD1 | TRBJ1-4 | TRBV7-9 | . | CASSLVGQERSKLFF | TGTGCCAGCAGCTTAGTGGGACAGGAGCGCTCGAAACTGTTTTTT
. | TRBJ2-3 | TRBV12-3/TRBV12-4 | few | CASSFYRGETTDTQYF | TGTGCCAGCAGTTTTTATCGCGGGGAAACCACAGATACGCAGTATTTT
. | TRBJ2-3 | TRBV28 | . | CASSLYSGDTQYF | TGTGCCAGCAGTTTATACTCGGGAGATACGCAGTATTTT
. | TRBJ2-2 | TRBV20-1 | many | CSARGPTGELFF | TGCAGTGCTAGGGGACCCACCGGGGAGCTGTTTTTT
TRBD1 | TRBJ1-5 | TRBV5-1 | . | CASSLDRGSNQPQHF | TGCGCCAGCAGCTTGGACAGGGGTAGCAATCAGCCCCAGCATTTT
. | TRBJ1-2 | TRBV7-2 | few | CASSLIGGKNYGYTF | TGTGCCAGCAGCTTGATAGGGGGTAAAAACTATGGCTACACCTTC
. | TRBJ1-1 | TRBV29-1 | few | CSVEVRAVRTEAFF | TGCAGCGTTGAAGTTCGGGCCGTGCGCACTGAAGCTTTCTTT
TRBD1 | TRBJ1-5 | TRBV12-3/TRBV12-4 | . | CASSYGQGAYQPQHF | TGTGCCAGCAGTTACGGACAGGGGGCTTATCAGCCCCAGCATTTT
. | TRBJ2-7 | TRBV28 | . | CASGDSYEQYF | TGTGCCAGCGGAGACAGCTACGAGCAGTACTTC
. | TRBJ1-1 | TRBV6-1 | . | CASTKRERPEAFF | TGTGCCAGCACCAAAAGGGAGAGGCCTGAAGCTTTCTTT
TRBD1 | TRBJ1-2 | TRBV6-1 | many | CASSTQTGYGYGYTF | TGTGCCAGCAGTACCCAGACAGGGTATGGCTATGGCTACACCTTC
. | TRBJ2-5 | TRBV5-1 | . | CASSLGTPLTQETQYF | TGCGCCAGCTCCCTGGGGACTCCTCTAACTCAAGAGACCCAGTACTTC
. | TRBJ2-1 | TRBV20-1 | few | CSARDGHDYNEQFF | TGCAGTGCTAGAGACGGACACGACTACAATGAGCAGTTCTTC
TRBD2 | TRBJ2-1 | TRBV5-4 | . | CASSIGASGTYNEQFF | TGTGCCAGCAGTATAGGGGCTAGCGGGACATACAATGAGCAGTTCTTC
. | TRBJ2-2 | TRBV21-1 | . | CASSIRRRANTGELFF | TGTGCCAGCAGCATAAGACGGAGAGCGAACACCGGGGAGCTGTTTTTT
TRBD2 | TRBJ2-3 | TRBV7-2 | . | CASSTSGGSYTDTQYF | TGTGCCAGCAGCACTAGCGGGGGGTCCTACACAGATACGCAGTATTTT
. | TRBJ2-1 | TRBV10-3 | many | CAISESMEQFF | TGTGCCATCAGTGAGTCGATGGAGCAGTTCTTC
TRBD2 | TRBJ2-3 | TRBV20-1 | few | CSAFLAGGIDTQYF | TGCAGTGCCTTCTTAGCGGGAGGCATCGATACGCAGTATTTT
TRBD1 | TRBJ1-6 | TRBV12-3/TRBV12-4 | many | CASSSSGGPHYNSPLHF | TGTGCCAGCAGTTCTTCAGGGGGACCCCACTATAATTCACCCCTCCACTTT